This T cell receptor (beta chain) was retrieved from a study of blood T cell repertoires in COVID-19. Study overall: There were acute and convalescent COVID-19 samples, and they came from the United States, Italy and Spain.

In the authors' methods: Amplification of reference gene primers provided the estimated nucleated cell counts. Profiled with immunoSEQ multiplex PCR; TCRdb holds only in-frame clones, not every one. The V and J calls and the clone size are those of that table, but D and trimming were determined from the DNA. Of under 450,000 clones in the sample, approximately 91% were seen once. Participants in the exposed group had met a COVID-19 case in the 2 weeks before joining the study. The CDR3 consists of 15 residues. V was pared by 3 bases and J by 4 bases, with 8 bases of the junction left unmatched. Germline CDR1 is SGHVS and CDR2 is FNYEAQ.

The source material was PBMCs or T cells enriched from blood (not recorded which). The V call is TRBV7-6, the J call TRBJ2-7; 8 bases are a match to TRBD1. This TCR was sampled from a woman in her forties who had been exposed to COVID-19. CDR3 region: CASSFSRDRQYEQYF. The CDR3 nucleotides read TGTGCCAGCAGCTTTAGCCGGGACAGGCAGTACGAGCAGTACTTC.